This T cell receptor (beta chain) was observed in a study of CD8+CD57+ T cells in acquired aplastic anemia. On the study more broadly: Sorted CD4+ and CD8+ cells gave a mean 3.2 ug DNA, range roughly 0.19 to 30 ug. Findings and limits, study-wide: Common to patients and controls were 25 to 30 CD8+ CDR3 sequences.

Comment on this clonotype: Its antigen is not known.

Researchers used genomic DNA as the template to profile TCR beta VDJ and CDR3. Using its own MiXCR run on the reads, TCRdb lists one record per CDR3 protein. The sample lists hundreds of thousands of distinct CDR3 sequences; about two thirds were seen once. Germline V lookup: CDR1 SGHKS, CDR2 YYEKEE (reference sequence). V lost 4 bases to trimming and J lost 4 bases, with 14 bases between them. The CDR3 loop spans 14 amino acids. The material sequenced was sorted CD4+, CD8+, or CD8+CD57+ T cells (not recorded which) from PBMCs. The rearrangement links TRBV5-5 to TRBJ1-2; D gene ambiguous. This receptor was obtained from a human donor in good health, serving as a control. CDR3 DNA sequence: TGTGCCAGCAGCCCTCAGGTTCGAGCCTATGGCTACACCTTC. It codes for CASSPQVRAYGYTF.